The following is a TCR beta chain sequence with its context. This table comes from immunoSEQ multiplex PCR, and its TCRdb copy is limited to in-frame clones, with some not included. The sample lists almost 300,000 clones; over 85% were seen once. Germline V gene data show CDR1 as SGHRS and CDR2 as YFSETQ. The CDR3 is made up of 18 amino acids. The V segment lost 2 bases and the J segment 3 bases; nucleotides outside the gene matches: 8. This sample was taken from a study of blood T cell repertoires in COVID-19. Sequencing was performed on peripheral blood. This TCR was recovered from a woman in her twenties or thirties with COVID-19, enrolled during active disease. The chain combines TRBV5-1 with TRBJ2-2; 12 bases agree with TRBD2. CDR3 protein: CASSLFASGGADTGELFF. CDR3 coding DNA: TGCGCCAGCAGCTTATTTGCTAGCGGGGGGGCAGACACCGGGGAGCTGTTTTTT.